The clone carrying this T cell receptor (beta chain) was observed many times. Its antigen remains unknown. This sample is drawn from a study of early T cells in non-severe SARS-CoV-2 infection. Study results and limitations: Comparison of clonotypes with VDJdb favored anti-spike CD8 responses while missing private and CD4 specificities.

Unique molecular identifiers (one per individual cDNA molecule) were attached. From the 5' RACE reads, TCRdb called clonotypes with MiXCR, one entry per CDR3 protein. The table has tens of thousands of distinct CDR3 sequences, more than 7.5% seen once. The TCR comes from an adult who was a healthcare worker with PCR-confirmed SARS-CoV-2 infection or an uninfected control (not recorded which). The sequenced sample consisted of whole blood.

The CDR3 is CASRAQTTDTQYF. The CDR3 region has the DNA TGTGCCAGCCGGGCCCAGACCACAGATACGCAGTATTTT. The V call is TRBV11-2, the J call TRBJ2-3; D unresolved. V was cut by 8 bases and J by 2 bases, with 11 bases left in between. The CDR3 is made up of 13 amino acids. Germline-derived CDR1 and CDR2 are SGHAT and FQNNGV.